This T cell receptor beta chain is from a study of OX40 agonist ivuxolimab in advanced cancers. Libraries were prepared by immunoSEQ multiplex PCR; TCRdb keeps only in-frame clonotypes and omits some of them. The sample has about 71,000 clones; about 85% are singletons. The ends were cut back, 7 bases at V and 4 bases at J, with 19 bases in the middle. CDR1 and CDR2 from the germline V gene are MDHEN and SYDVKM. There are 15 residues in the CDR3. The TCR sequence derives from an adult with an advanced solid tumor such as melanoma, head and neck, liver or kidney cancer. The starting material was CD4+ or CD8+ T cells sorted from blood, obtained in a trial of the OX40 agonist ivuxolimab. The chain combines TRBV28 with TRBJ1-2; perhaps TRBD1 as D (6 bases). CDR3 coding DNA: TGTGCCAGCAACACAATACAGGGACGGGGCTATGGCTACACCTTC. Its protein product is CASNTIQGRGYGYTF.